This entry lists 2 T cell receptor beta chains sequenced from one sample in a study of neurological immune-mediated disorders. Each CDR3 protein gets one entry after TCRdb re-called the 5' RACE reads with MiXCR. The table includes 35,000 to 50,000 distinct CDR3 sequences, roughly 15% detected once. The sample was CD4+ T cells from blood. Receptors were obtained from a woman aged 60-70 years with HTLV-1-associated myelopathy (HAM/TSP).

V and J are TRBV19 and TRBJ2-3, with no clear D. Trimming pared 3 bases from V and 6 bases from J, leaving 10 bases between. Germline V gene sequence: CDR1 LNHDA, CDR2 SQIVND (reference sequence). The CDR3 is 13 amino acids. The CDR3 protein is CASSMGNADTQYF. The CDR3 DNA follows: TGTGCCAGTAGTATGGGGAACGCGGATACGCAGTATTTT.

This clonotype was detected many times. V is TRBV5-1 and J is TRBJ2-3; D unclear. The CDR3 is made up of 14 amino acids. The germline gives CDR1 SGHRS, CDR2 YFSETQ. Trimming stripped 6 bases from V and 1 base from J, with 12 bases between. The CDR3 reads CASKMYGGTDTQYF. CDR3 in DNA: TGCGCCAGCAAGATGTACGGAGGCACAGATACGCAGTATTTT.